This entry lists 12 T cell receptor beta chains sequenced from one sample in a study of Tregs in tolerant kidney transplant recipients. TCRdb's table, derived via immunoSEQ multiplex PCR, lists solely in-frame clones and lacks some. The table has about 120,000 clones, about 90% seen once. The sample comprised CD4+ T cells from blood. These receptor sequences come from a human donor in good health.

This clone was found once. The chain combines TRBV6-6 with TRBJ2-1, with TRBD1 identical over 9 bases. With 5 bases clipped from V and 7 bases from J, the junction kept 3 bases outside the gene matches. The length of the CDR3 is 13 residues. CDR1 is MNHNY, CDR2 SVGAGI, per germline (reference sequence). The chain's CDR3 is CASSPGTGNEQFF. Written as DNA, the CDR3 is TGTGCCAGCAGTCCCGGGACAGGGAATGAGCAGTTCTTC.

The V call is TRBV5-6, the J call TRBJ2-1; maybe TRBD1 (5 bases). This CDR3 contains 12 residues. Germline V gene sequence: CDR1 SGHDT, CDR2 YYEEEE. Trimming removed 0 bases at V and 12 bases at J, with 10 bases between. In nucleotides, the CDR3 is TGTGCCAGCAGCTTGGTCCAGGGTGGGCAGTTCTTC. The encoded protein is CASSLVQGGQFF. The whole variable domain, filled in from reference TRBV5-6 and TRBJ2-1, reads DAGVTQSPTHLIKTRGQQVTLRCSPKSGHDTVSWYQQALGQGPQFIFQYYEEEERQRGNFPDRFSGHQFPNYSSELNVNALLLGDSALYLCASSLVQGGQFFGPGTRLTVL.

CDR3 in amino acids: CAWTSDGASGNTIYF. Here the CDR3 DNA reads TGTGCCTGGACCTCCGATGGGGCCTCTGGAAACACCATATATTTT. V gene TRBV30 combines with J gene TRBJ1-3; tentative D call: TRBD1 (5 bases). The V gene lost 4 bases and the J gene lost 0 bases, with 13 bases spanning the gap. The germline CDR1 and CDR2 sequences are GTSNPN and SVGIG (reference sequence). The CDR3 runs 15 residues. The full variable domain, with the rest looked up from reference TRBV30 and TRBJ1-3, is SQTIHQWPATLVQPVGSPLSLECTVEGTSNPNLYWYRQAAGRGLQLLFYSVGIGQISSEVPQNLSASRPQDRQFILSSKKLLLSDSGFYLCAWTSDGASGNTIYFGEGSWLTVV.

This chain joins TRBV5-1 and TRBJ2-1, with D maybe TRBD1 (5 bases). Germline lookup yields CDR1 SGHRS and CDR2 YFSETQ. The CDR3 sequence is 15 residues long. Trimming took 3 bases from V and 0 from J, leaving 10 bases between them. The CDR3 loop reads CASSSLRASYNEQFF. The CDR3 DNA is TGCGCCAGCAGCTCTCTCAGGGCCTCCTACAATGAGCAGTTCTTC.

The chain has TRBV28 and TRBJ1-1, with D tentatively TRBD1 (6 bases). The germline V gene has CDR1 MDHEN and CDR2 SYDVKM. V was pared by 5 bases and J by 1 base, with 11 bases between. This CDR3 spans 14 amino acids. The CDR3 here is CASSVPRGNTEAFF. CDR3 coding DNA: TGTGCCAGCAGTGTACCCAGGGGGAACACTGAAGCTTTCTTT. The variable domain in full, with the rest retrieved from reference TRBV28 and TRBJ1-1, is DVKVTQSSRYLVKRTGEKVFLECVQDMDHENMFWYRQDPGLGLRLIYFSYDVKMKEKGDIPEGYSVSREKKERFSLILESASTNQTSMYLCASSVPRGNTEAFFGQGTRLTVV.

The V gene is TRBV2, the J gene TRBJ2-7; D possibly corresponds to TRBD1 (6 bases). V lost 4 bases and J 1 base, leaving 11 bases between the germline ends. The CDR3 covers 14 residues. CDR1 and CDR2 (germline): SNHLY, FYNNEI. CDR3 DNA sequence: TGTGCCAGCAGTGGAGACAGGTTTTCCTACGAGCAGTACTTC. This codes for CASSGDRFSYEQYF.

Comments on this clone: Relative to the germline gene, one junction end is altered; a read error may explain this. The rearrangement links TRBV20-1 to TRBJ1-2; no definite D call. CDR1 DFQATT and CDR2 SNEGSKA come from the germline V gene (reference sequence). This CDR3 region has 8 residues. The CDR3 sequence is CSARGDAF. CDR3 DNA: TGCAGTGCCCGGGGAGACGCCTTC.

The J gene is TRBJ1-2, the V gene TRBV27, with D possibly TRBD1 on 6 matching bases. Deletions cut 3 bases from V and 4 bases from J, with 15 bases between. Per the germline V gene, CDR1 is MNHEY and CDR2 is SMNVEV (reference sequence). This CDR3 contains 15 residues. The CDR3 DNA reads TGTGCCAGCAGTTTCGCCGGCAGGGGTATCTATGGCTACACCTTC. It is translated as CASSFAGRGIYGYTF.

The chain is built from TRBV11-2 and TRBJ1-1, with a tentative D call TRBD1 (5 bases). The CDR3 totals 15 residues. V lost 0 bases, J lost 4 bases, and 12 bases lay in between. Germline lookup yields CDR1 SGHAT and CDR2 FQNNGV. The CDR3 DNA sequence: TGTGCCAGCAGCTTAGATCTGGGGCCAGGCACTGAAGCTTTCTTT. This translates into CASSLDLGPGTEAFF.

This rearrangement joins TRBV5-1 to TRBJ1-2; TRBD1 agrees at 11 bases. CDR3 length equals 15 residues. Germline assignment: CDR1 SGHRS and CDR2 YFSETQ. With 1 base clipped from V and 7 bases from J, the junction kept 6 bases outside the gene matches. The chain's CDR3 is CASSLRTGGEGGYTF. CDR3 nucleotides: TGCGCCAGCAGCTTGAGGACAGGGGGCGAGGGTGGCTACACCTTC.

The chain combines TRBV5-1 with TRBJ2-7, with D possibly being TRBD1 or TRBD2 (5 bases each). Trimming removed 4 bases at V and 4 bases at J, with 21 bases between. The CDR3 is made up of 16 amino acids. Looked up from germline, CDR1 is SGHRS and CDR2 is YFSETQ. The CDR3: CASSPDRDRHRYEQYF. As DNA, the CDR3 is TGCGCCAGCAGCCCGGACCGGGACCGCCATCGATACGAGCAGTACTTC.

The chain carries TRBV7-3 and TRBJ2-5; D is ambiguous. Trimming removed 2 bases from V and 3 bases from J, with 7 bases in between. The germline V gene encodes CDR1 SGHTA and CDR2 FQGTGA. CDR3 size: 13 residues. Written as DNA, the CDR3 is TGTGCCAGCAGCTTACTGAGTAAAGAGACCCAGTACTTC. Its protein product is CASSLLSKETQYF.